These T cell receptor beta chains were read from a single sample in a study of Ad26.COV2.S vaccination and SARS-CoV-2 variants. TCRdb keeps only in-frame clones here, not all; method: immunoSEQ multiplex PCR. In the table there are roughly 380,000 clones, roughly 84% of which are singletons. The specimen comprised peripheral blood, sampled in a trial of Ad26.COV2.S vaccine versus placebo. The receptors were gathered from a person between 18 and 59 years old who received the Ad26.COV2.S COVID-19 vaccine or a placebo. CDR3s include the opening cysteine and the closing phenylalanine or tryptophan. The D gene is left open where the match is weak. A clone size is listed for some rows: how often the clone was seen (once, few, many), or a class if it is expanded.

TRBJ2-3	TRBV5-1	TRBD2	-	TGCGCCAGCAGCTTACGGACTAGCGTAGACACAGATACGCAGTATTTT	CASSLRTSVDTDTQYF
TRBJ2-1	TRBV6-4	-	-	TGTGCCAGCAGTGACTTCGGGGGAGTGAAGAATGAGCAGTTCTTC	CASSDFGGVKNEQFF
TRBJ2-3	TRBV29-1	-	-	TGCAGCGTTACCCCGGATTTACGGGGAGAAGAGTATTTT	CSVTPDLRGEEYF
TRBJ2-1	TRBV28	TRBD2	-	TGTGCCAGCAGTTTTCGAGCGGGAGGGCAGAGTAATGAGCAGTTCTTC	CASSFRAGGQSNEQFF
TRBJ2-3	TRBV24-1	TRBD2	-	TGTGCCACCAGTGTTGCGGGAGCAGATACGCAGTATTTT	CATSVAGADTQYF
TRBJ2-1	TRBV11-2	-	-	TGTGCCAGCAGCTTATGGGTACTAGAAGGATACAATGAGCAGTTCTTC	CASSLWVLEGYNEQFF
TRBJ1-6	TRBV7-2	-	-	TGTGCCAGCAGCTTAGCAGAGGTCCCCAGGACACCCCTCCACTTT	CASSLAEVPRTPLHF
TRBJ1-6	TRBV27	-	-	TGTGCCAGCACCCCATATGGGACTAGGGATAATTCACCCCTCCACTTT	CASTPYGTRDNSPLHF
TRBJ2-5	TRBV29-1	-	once	TGCAGCGTTGTTAAAGGGGGACAAGAGACCCAGTACTTC	CSVVKGGQETQYF
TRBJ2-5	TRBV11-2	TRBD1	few	TGTGCCAGCAGCTTAGGCGGACAGGTTATACAAGAGACCCAGTACTTC	CASSLGGQVIQETQYF
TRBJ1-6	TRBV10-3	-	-	TGTGCCATCAGTGAGTCGGAGGGGGTAGATAATTCACCCCTCCACTTT	CAISESEGVDNSPLHF
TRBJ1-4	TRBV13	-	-	TGTGCCAGCAGCTTAAGGTCGGGCGGTGAAAAACTGTTTTTT	CASSLRSGGEKLFF
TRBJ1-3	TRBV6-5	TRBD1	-	TGTGCCAGCAGTCAGGGGGCAACTGGAAACACCATATATTTT	CASSQGATGNTIYF
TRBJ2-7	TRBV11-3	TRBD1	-	TGTGCCAGCAGCTTCAAGGGAACAGGGGGCGCATCTGGCGAGCAGTACTTC	CASSFKGTGGASGEQYF
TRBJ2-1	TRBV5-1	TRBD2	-	TGCGCCAGCAGCTTGGGATCGACTAGCGCGGGGGAGCAGTTCTTC	CASSLGSTSAGEQFF
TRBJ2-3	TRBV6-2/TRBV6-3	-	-	TGTGCCAGCAGTTACTTTATCCCAGATACGCAGTATTTT	CASSYFIPDTQYF
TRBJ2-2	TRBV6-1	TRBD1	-	TGTGCCAGCAGTGAAAGGACAGGGTACACCGGGGAGCTGTTTTTT	CASSERTGYTGELFF
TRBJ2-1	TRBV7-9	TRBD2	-	TGTGCCAGCAGCTTAGATCCCCTAGCGGGTGAGCAGTTCTTC	CASSLDPLAGEQFF
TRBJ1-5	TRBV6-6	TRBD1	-	TGTGCCAGCAGTTACAGGGGGCGCGGCCAGCCCCAGCATTTT	CASSYRGRGQPQHF
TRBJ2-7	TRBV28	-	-	TGTGCCAGCATGGACCCGGTAAACTACGAGCAGTACTTC	CASMDPVNYEQYF
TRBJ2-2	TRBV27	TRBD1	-	TGTGCCAGCAGTTTATATGGACAGGGGTCCGGGGAGCTGTTTTTT	CASSLYGQGSGELFF
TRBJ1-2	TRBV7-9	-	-	TGTGCCAGCAGCTTGAGGGCCTTAGAAGGCTACACCTTC	CASSLRALEGYTF
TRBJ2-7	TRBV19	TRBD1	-	TGTGCCAGTAGTATAGATGGGACAGGGGTGAGCGAGCAGTACTTC	CASSIDGTGVSEQYF
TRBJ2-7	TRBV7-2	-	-	TGTGCCAGCAGCCCCTATCAGGGTGGGTACGAGCAGTACTTC	CASSPYQGGYEQYF
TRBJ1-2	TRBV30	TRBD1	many	TGTGCCTGGAGCAATCCCTTGACAGGGGAGGTGGTGGGCTACACCTTC	CAWSNPLTGEVVGYTF
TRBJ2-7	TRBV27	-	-	TGTGCCAGCAGCCTTGCTGCGGGGTCAGGAGAGCAGTACTTC	CASSLAAGSGEQYF
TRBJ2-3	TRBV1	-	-	TGCACCAGCAGCCCTCCTAGCGGGAGGGCTAGCACAGATACGCAGTATTTT	CTSSPPSGRASTDTQYF
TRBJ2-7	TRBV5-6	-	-	TGTGCCAGCAGCTTAAGGGGGGGCAGCTCCTACGAGCAGTACTTC	CASSLRGGSSYEQYF
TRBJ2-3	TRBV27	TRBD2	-	TGTGCCAGCAGTAACGGGGGACTAGCGGGAAAAGATACGCAGTATTTT	CASSNGGLAGKDTQYF
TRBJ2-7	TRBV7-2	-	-	TGTGCCAGCAGCTCGGGCAGTAGCTCCTACGAGCAGTACTTC	CASSSGSSSYEQYF
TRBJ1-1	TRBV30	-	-	TGTGCCTGGAGTGCACAGGGTTCCACTGAAGCTTTCTTT	CAWSAQGSTEAFF
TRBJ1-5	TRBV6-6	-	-	TGTGCCAGCAGTTACTCGACTGGGGGCCAGCCCCAGCATTTT	CASSYSTGGQPQHF
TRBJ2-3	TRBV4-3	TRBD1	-	TGCGCCAGCAGCCAAGGGGGACAGCGCACAGATACGCAGTATTTT	CASSQGGQRTDTQYF
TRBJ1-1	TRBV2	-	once	TGTGCCAGCAGTGGGGGGGCGATCCGAGACGGCACTGAAGCTTTCTTT	CASSGGAIRDGTEAFF
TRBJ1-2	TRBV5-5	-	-	TGTGCCAGCAGCGGAGCCGGAGGGGCGCGGGACTATGGCTACACCTTC	CASSGAGGARDYGYTF
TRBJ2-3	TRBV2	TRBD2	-	TGTGCCAGCAGTGTGATGATAGCGGGGGGCATTAGCACAGATACGCAGTATTTT	CASSVMIAGGISTDTQYF
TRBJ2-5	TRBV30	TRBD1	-	TGTGCCTGGAGTGCGGGGACAGACCACCGAGAGACCCAGTACTTC	CAWSAGTDHRETQYF
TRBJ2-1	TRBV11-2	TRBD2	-	TGTGCCAGCAGCTACCTCGGACTAGCGGGAGACAATGAGCAGTTCTTC	CASSYLGLAGDNEQFF
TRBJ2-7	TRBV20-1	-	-	TGCAGTGCTTCCTCAGGGGCCGAGCAGTACTTC	CSASSGAEQYF
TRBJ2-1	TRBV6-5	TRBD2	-	TGTGCCAGCAGTTACCGGGGGGTTACCCTCTACAATGAGCAGTTCTTC	CASSYRGVTLYNEQFF
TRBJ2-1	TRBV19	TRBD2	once	TGTGCCAGTAGTATAACTAGCGGGGACCTCTTTGATGAGCAGTTCTTC	CASSITSGDLFDEQFF
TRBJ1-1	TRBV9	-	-	TGTGCCAGCAGCGTAGGTGGAACAGGTATGTACACTGAAGCTTTCTTT	CASSVGGTGMYTEAFF
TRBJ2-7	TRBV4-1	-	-	TGCGCCAGCAGCCAAGGGACTAACGAGCAGTACTTC	CASSQGTNEQYF
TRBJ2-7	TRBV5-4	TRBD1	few	TGTGCCAGCAGGTTCAACAGGGGCAGCAACGAGCAGTACTTC	CASRFNRGSNEQYF
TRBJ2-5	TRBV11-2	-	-	TGTGCCAGCAACCCCCTGGGGGCGGGCGAGACCCAGTACTTC	CASNPLGAGETQYF
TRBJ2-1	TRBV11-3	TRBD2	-	TGTGCCAGCAGCTTAGGCGGGAGCTCCTACAATGAGCAGTTCTTC	CASSLGGSSYNEQFF
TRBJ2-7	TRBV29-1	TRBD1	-	TGCAGCGTTGAGTCGACAGGGGGCGGGTACGAGCAGTACTTC	CSVESTGGGYEQYF
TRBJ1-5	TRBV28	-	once	TGTGCCAGCAGTTTTGGTCGGCAGGGCAGCCAGCCCCAGCATTTT	CASSFGRQGSQPQHF
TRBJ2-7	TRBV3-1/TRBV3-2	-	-	TGTGCCAGCAGCCAGGGTTCCTACGAGCAGTACTTC	CASSQGSYEQYF
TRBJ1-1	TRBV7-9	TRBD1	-	TGTGCCAGCAGCTTCCAGGGGGCGGACACTGAAGCTTTCTTT	CASSFQGADTEAFF
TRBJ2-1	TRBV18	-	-	TGTGCCAGCTCCCCACGACAGGGAGGGAGTTGGAATGAGCAGTTCTTC	CASSPRQGGSWNEQFF
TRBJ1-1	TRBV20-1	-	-	TGCAGTGCTCCCCTCAACACTGAAGCTTTCTTT	CSAPLNTEAFF
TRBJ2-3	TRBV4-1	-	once	TGCGCCAGCAGCGCACAAGGGGGGGTATGGACAGATACGCAGTATTTT	CASSAQGGVWTDTQYF
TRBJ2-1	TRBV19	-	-	TGTGCCAGTAGTAGGCACGGGAGTCTAGGACCCCTCAATGAGCAGTTCTTC	CASSRHGSLGPLNEQFF
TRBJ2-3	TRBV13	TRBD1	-	TGTGCCAGCAGCTTATGGCAAATTACGGACAGGGTTAGCACAGATACGCAGTATTTT	CASSLWQITDRVSTDTQYF
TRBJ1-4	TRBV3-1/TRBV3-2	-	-	TGTGCCAGCAGCCAAGATACCGGACAGGAAAAACTGTTTTTT	CASSQDTGQEKLFF
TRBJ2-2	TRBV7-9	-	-	TGTGCCAGCAGCCAGAGAAACACCGGGGAGCTGTTTTTT	CASSQRNTGELFF
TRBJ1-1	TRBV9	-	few	TGTGCCAGCAGCGTAGAGGGGAACACTGAAGCTTTCTTT	CASSVEGNTEAFF
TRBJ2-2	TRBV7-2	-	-	TGTGCCAGCAACATCCGGGAGAACACCGGGGAGCTGTTTTTT	CASNIRENTGELFF
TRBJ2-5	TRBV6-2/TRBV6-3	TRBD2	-	TGTGCCAGCAGTTACAGAGCGGGAGGGCCGAGGCAAGAGACCCAGTACTTC	CASSYRAGGPRQETQYF